This T cell receptor beta chain originates from a study of blood T cells in healthy people across ages. A second PCR, run for roughly 6 to 11 cycles, used a sample-barcoded 5' primer plus a J-beta primer mix. A template-switch adaptor that had 12 random nucleotides put a tag on each cDNA molecule. MiXCR, applied by TCRdb to the 5' RACE reads, yields one record per CDR3 protein. This table holds roughly 700,000 distinct CDR3 sequences, around 48% found once. Looked up from germline, CDR1 is SGDLS and CDR2 is YYNGEE. V shed 3 bases, J shed 4 bases, and the junction held 14 bases outside the gene matches. The CDR3 runs 18 residues.

The sequenced sample consisted of blood. The receptor was derived from a woman aged 60 to 75 in good health. The rearrangement links TRBV9 to TRBJ2-7, with 12 bases identical to TRBD2. The CDR3 DNA follows: TGTGCCAGCAGCGAGGGACTAGCGGGTTCCTCCAGGGGGTACGAGCAGTACTTC. Protein: CASSEGLAGSSRGYEQYF.